Each of the 30 T cell receptor beta chains below was sequenced from the same sample in a study of cytomegalovirus exposure and HLA in healthy donors. Amplification used 60 Vbeta primers and 13 Jbeta primers. Sequencing used immunoSEQ multiplex PCR; TCRdb keeps in-frame clones, though not all of them. The table includes 150,000 to 200,000 clones, roughly 79% detected once. The sequenced material came from PBMCs. These receptor sequences come from a woman in her fifties or sixties in good health and CMV-seronegative.

Concerning this clone: Germline and junction disagree at one end, which may indicate a read error. The chain is built from TRBV7-9 and TRBJ1-1; D not certain. Germline V gene sequence: CDR1 SEHNR, CDR2 FQNEAQ (reference sequence). The CDR3 runs to 12 residues. The DNA for the CDR3 is TGTTCCAGCAGCTTTAGTCGAACTGAAGCTTTCTTT. Encoded protein: CSSSFSRTEAFF.

The chain couples TRBV2 to TRBJ1-2, with D perhaps TRBD1 (6 bases). The CDR3 sequence is 14 residues long. From germline, CDR1 is SNHLY and CDR2 FYNNEI. The V end lost 6 bases, the J end lost 3 bases, and 14 bases lay between the germline ends. CDR3 bases: TGTGCCAGCAGATACAGGGAATTCGACTATGGCTACACCTTC. Protein sequence: CASRYREFDYGYTF.

The rearrangement uses TRBV19 and TRBJ2-1; D is perhaps TRBD1 (8 bases). V gave up 7 bases and J gave up 2 bases, with 12 bases separating them. The CDR3 contains 14 residues. The germline CDR1 and CDR2 sequences are LNHDA and SQIVND (reference sequence). The CDR3 loop is CASKQGGTYNEQFF. For the CDR3, the DNA is TGTGCCAGTAAACAGGGGGGGACCTACAATGAGCAGTTCTTC.

The CDR3 region has the DNA TGTGCCAGCACCGGGGGGGTCGCTGGAAACACCATATATTTT. Translated, it gives CASTGGVAGNTIYF. The V and J genes are TRBV11-2 and TRBJ1-3, with D possibly TRBD1 on 5 matching bases. This CDR3 comprises 14 residues. Per the germline V gene, CDR1 is SGHAT and CDR2 is FQNNGV. Deletions cut 7 bases from V and 2 bases from J, with 12 bases between.

The gene calls are TRBV30 and TRBJ2-7; no definite D call. In germline, CDR1 is GTSNPN, CDR2 SVGIG (reference sequence). Trimming pared 1 base from V and 1 base from J, leaving 8 bases between. This CDR3 is 13 amino acids long. CDR3 sequence reads: CAWSATKSYEQYF. Written as DNA, the CDR3 is TGTGCCTGGAGTGCCACTAAATCCTACGAGCAGTACTTC.

The gene calls are TRBV27 and TRBJ1-1; D is unresolved. The CDR3 has 13 amino acids. CDR1 MNHEY and CDR2 SMNVEV come from the germline V gene (reference sequence). The germline V and J ends were trimmed by 5 bases and 0 bases, with 7 bases remaining between them. CDR3 region: CASSPQLNTEAFF. The CDR3 nucleotides are TGTGCCAGCAGTCCCCAGTTGAACACTGAAGCTTTCTTT.

This chain joins TRBV28 and TRBJ1-2, with D unclear. Germline CDR1 is MDHEN and CDR2 is SYDVKM. The CDR3 contains 13 residues. The ends were cut back, 3 bases at V and 5 bases at J, with 10 bases in the middle. The CDR3 coding sequence is TGTGCCAGCAGTTTGAGGCCCTCTTATGGCTACACCTTC. It codes for CASSLRPSYGYTF.

V usage is TRBV6-6 and J usage is TRBJ2-2; 8 nucleotides match TRBD2. In germline, CDR1 is MNHNY, CDR2 SVGAGI (reference sequence). CDR3 length: 15 amino acids. Trimming at V came to 6 bases and at J to 3 bases, leaving 6 bases not matched to a gene. CDR3 nucleotide sequence: TGTGCCAGCAGCAAACTAGCGGAGTACACCGGGGAGCTGTTTTTT. Translation gives CASSKLAEYTGELFF.

The chain joins TRBV6-6 to TRBJ1-5; weak D call: TRBD1 (6 bases). The CDR3 length is 15 residues. The ends were cut back, 5 bases at V and 6 bases at J, with 17 bases in the middle. Per germline, CDR1 MNHNY and CDR2 SVGAGI (reference sequence). The CDR3 sequence is CASSQNGQQSQPQHF. The CDR3 nucleotides are TGTGCCAGCAGTCAGAATGGACAGCAAAGTCAGCCCCAGCATTTT.

This clone was seen a few times. The gene calls are TRBV28 and TRBJ1-4; the match to TRBD1 covers 8 bases. The germline CDR1 and CDR2 sequences are MDHEN and SYDVKM. The CDR3 length is 16 residues. The J segment lost 3 bases and the V segment lost 6 bases, leaving 9 bases of the junction unmatched. The CDR3 nucleotides are TGTGCCAGCAGCAACCGACAGGGGAGGGCTAATGAAAAACTGTTTTTT. Its translation: CASSNRQGRANEKLFF.

The V and J genes are TRBV5-1 and TRBJ2-1; D possibly corresponds to TRBD1 (6 bases). The germline gives CDR1 SGHRS, CDR2 YFSETQ. CDR3 size: 15 residues. Trimming shortened V by 1 base and J by 7 bases, and 15 bases separated the two germline ends. CDR3 loop: CASSLSTGSGNEQFF. CDR3 nucleotides: TGCGCCAGCAGCTTGTCTACAGGGTCTGGGAATGAGCAGTTCTTC. Full variable domain (remainder filled in from reference TRBV5-1 and TRBJ2-1): KAGVTQTPRYLIKTRGQQVTLSCSPISGHRSVSWYQQTPGQGLQFLFEYFSETQRNKGNFPGRFSGRQFSNSRSEMNVSTLELGDSALYLCASSLSTGSGNEQFFGPGTRLTVL.

The rearrangement links TRBV18 to TRBJ2-5, with a weak D call TRBD1 (5 bases). The germline gives CDR1 KGHSH, CDR2 LQKENI. There are 12 residues in the CDR3. V shed 6 bases and J shed 3 bases, with 8 bases lying between them. CDR3 region: CASSAGKETQYF. The CDR3 nucleotides read TGTGCCAGCTCGGCAGGGAAAGAGACCCAGTACTTC.

The rearrangement uses TRBV28 and TRBJ2-5; 8 bases line up with TRBD1. The CDR3 consists of 12 residues. With V trimmed by 8 bases and J by 4 bases, 3 bases remained unmatched. Germline loops: CDR1 MDHEN, CDR2 SYDVKM. The CDR3 reads CASGQGRETQYF. CDR3 nucleotide sequence: TGTGCCAGCGGACAGGGTAGAGAGACCCAGTACTTC.

This clone was observed a handful of times. The V call is TRBV7-9, the J call TRBJ2-5, with 9 bases fitting TRBD2. This CDR3 is 15 amino acids long. Losses at the gene ends were 5 bases for V and 4 bases for J; bases not matched to a gene: 8. Germline loops: CDR1 SEHNR, CDR2 FQNEAQ (reference sequence). Here the CDR3 reads CASSPREGHRETQYF. The CDR3 region has the DNA TGTGCCAGCAGCCCGCGGGAGGGCCATAGAGAGACCCAGTACTTC.

This clone was detected only once. The chain combines TRBV7-2 with TRBJ2-3, with 13 bases matching TRBD2. The length of the CDR3 is 17 residues. The J segment lost 3 bases and the V segment lost 1 base, leaving 4 bases of the junction unmatched. Germline V gives CDR1 SGHTA, CDR2 FQGNSA. Here the CDR3 DNA reads TGTGCCAGCAGCTTAGGACTAGCGGGGGGCTCAACAGATACGCAGTATTTT. Translation gives CASSLGLAGGSTDTQYF.

This clone has just one count. The rearrangement uses TRBV7-3 and TRBJ2-1; 9 nucleotides agree with TRBD2. CDR1 and CDR2 from the germline V gene are SGHTA and FQGTGA. The CDR3 extends over 16 amino acids. V lost 1 base and J lost 3; bases outside the gene matches: 4. CDR3 in amino acids: CASSLIAGGNYNEQFF. The CDR3 DNA sequence: TGTGCCAGCAGCTTAATCGCGGGAGGGAACTACAATGAGCAGTTCTTC.

The chain uses TRBV7-6 and TRBJ2-3; 7 nucleotides agree with TRBD1. This CDR3 spans 18 amino acids. Germline assignment: CDR1 SGHVS and CDR2 FNYEAQ. V gave up 0 bases and J gave up 3 bases; unmatched junction bases: 12. The CDR3 is CASSLAPGQTSGTDTQYF. For the CDR3, the DNA is TGTGCCAGCAGCTTAGCCCCGGGACAGACATCAGGAACAGATACGCAGTATTTT.

This clone was observed a single time. The rearrangement links TRBV9 to TRBJ2-1; D is ambiguous. Germline loops: CDR1 SGDLS, CDR2 YYNGEE. Trimming took 7 bases from V and 0 from J, leaving 8 bases between them. The CDR3 consists of 13 residues. CDR3 bases: TGTGCCAGCTCGTGGAGCTCCTACAATGAGCAGTTCTTC. This translates into CASSWSSYNEQFF.

Comments on this clone: One end of the junction varies from germline; a read error may be responsible. The genes are TRBV5-1 and TRBJ2-3, with 9 bases that match TRBD1. In germline, CDR1 is SGHRS, CDR2 YFSETQ. This CDR3 is built from 15 residues. The CDR3 loop is CAGSQGQGTGDTQYF. CDR3 nucleotides: TGCGCCGGCAGCCAAGGACAGGGGACGGGAGATACGCAGTATTTT.

This chain connects TRBV11-2 to TRBJ1-6, with D possibly TRBD1 on 5 matching bases. Looked up from germline, CDR1 is SGHAT and CDR2 is FQNNGV. V was pared by 6 bases and J by 7 bases, with 16 bases between. This CDR3 has 15 amino acids. The DNA for the CDR3 is TGTGCCAGCAGTCCACCGGGACTGCTAAATTCACCCCTCCACTTT. Translating gives CASSPPGLLNSPLHF.

This clone was recorded a few times. This chain links TRBV19 with TRBJ2-2, with D unclear. Deletions cut 3 bases from V and 7 bases from J, with 6 bases between. The CDR3 is 12 residues long. Per germline, CDR1 LNHDA and CDR2 SQIVND (reference sequence). This CDR3 reads CASSIQFGELFF. CDR3 sequence (DNA): TGTGCCAGTAGTATTCAGTTCGGGGAGCTGTTTTTT.

The V and J genes are TRBV4-3 and TRBJ2-7; 7 bases are a match to TRBD1. J gave up 4 bases and V 4 bases, and 7 bases lay outside the gene matches. This CDR3 is 14 amino acids long. Germline CDR1 is LGHNA and CDR2 is YSLEER. This CDR3 is CASSRGQDSYEQYF. CDR3 nucleotide sequence: TGCGCCAGCAGCCGAGGACAGGACTCATACGAGCAGTACTTC.

In nucleotides, the CDR3 is TGTGCCAGCAGAGAATCCGGGACAGGGATGAGACAGGATGAAAAACTGTTTTTT. Amino acids: CASRESGTGMRQDEKLFF. The chain uses TRBV27 and TRBJ1-4; TRBD1 matches 9 bases. The CDR3 has 18 amino acids. With V trimmed by 6 bases and J by 6 bases, 17 bases remained unmatched. CDR1 is MNHEY, CDR2 SMNVEV, per germline (reference sequence).

This clone was seen just once. The rearrangement joins TRBV5-1 to TRBJ2-1; 7 positions match TRBD2. With 2 bases clipped from V and 2 bases from J, the junction kept 7 bases outside the gene matches. The germline V gene has CDR1 SGHRS and CDR2 YFSETQ. This CDR3 region has 16 residues. The CDR3 protein is CASSFLAAITYNEQFF. CDR3 DNA sequence: TGCGCCAGCAGCTTCCTAGCGGCCATTACCTACAATGAGCAGTTCTTC. Supplemented by reference TRBV5-1 and TRBJ2-1, the full variable domain reads KAGVTQTPRYLIKTRGQQVTLSCSPISGHRSVSWYQQTPGQGLQFLFEYFSETQRNKGNFPGRFSGRQFSNSRSEMNVSTLELGDSALYLCASSFLAAITYNEQFFGPGTRLTVL.

A remark on this clone: Compared with germline, one end of the junction differs, possibly owing to a read error. V usage is TRBV5-1 and J usage is TRBJ2-5; 9 bases line up with TRBD2. CDR3 size: 16 residues. The germline gives CDR1 SGHRS, CDR2 YFSETQ. CDR3 residues: CASKGSGRGFGEAQYF. CDR3 DNA: TGCGCCAGCAAGGGTAGCGGGAGAGGGTTTGGAGAGGCCCAGTACTTC.

This chain uses TRBV14 with TRBJ2-7, with D unresolved. The V end lost 3 bases, the J end lost 2 bases, and 11 bases lay between the germline ends. The CDR3 consists of 14 residues. In germline, CDR1 is SGHDN, CDR2 FVKESK. The CDR3 DNA sequence: TGTGCCAGCAGCCACGTTGAACAAGCCTACGAGCAGTACTTC. Its translation: CASSHVEQAYEQYF. The complete variable domain, with remaining parts taken from reference TRBV14 and TRBJ2-7, reads EAGVTQFPSHSVIEKGQTVTLRCDPISGHDNLYWYRRVMGKEIKFLLHFVKESKQDESGMPNNRFLAERTGGTYSTLKVQPAELEDSGVYFCASSHVEQAYEQYFGPGTRLTVT.

V usage is TRBV6-1 and J usage is TRBJ1-2, with D perhaps TRBD1 (5 bases). Germline V gene lookup returns CDR1 MNHNS and CDR2 SASEGT. The V gene lost 6 bases and the J gene lost 4 bases, with 18 bases spanning the gap. The CDR3 has 15 amino acids. The CDR3 DNA follows: TGTGCCAGCAGCCCCTTTACGGTGGGGGGCTATGGCTACACCTTC. It specifies CASSPFTVGGYGYTF.

The CDR3 nucleotides are TGCAGTGCGCTACTGAACACTGAAGCTTTCTTT. Protein product: CSALLNTEAFF. The chain is built from TRBV20-1 and TRBJ1-1; D is undetermined. CDR3 length: 11 amino acids. V was pared by 6 bases and J by 0 bases, with 5 bases between. Germline V gene lookup returns CDR1 DFQATT and CDR2 SNEGSKA (reference sequence).

The chain couples TRBV11-3 to TRBJ2-7; D might be TRBD1 (7 bases). The CDR3 loop spans 15 amino acids. Looked up from germline, CDR1 is SGHNT and CDR2 is YENEEA. Trimming took off 9 bases at V and 3 bases at J, with 21 bases between the two ends. CDR3 bases: TGTGCCAGTGTACCCGGCAGGGGGGATGACTACGAGCAGTACTTC. This translates into CASVPGRGDDYEQYF. The variable domain in full, with the rest retrieved from reference TRBV11-3 and TRBJ2-7, is EAGVVQSPRYKIIEKKQPVAFWCNPISGHNTLYWYLQNLGQGPELLIRYENEEAVDDSQLPKDRFSAERLKGVDSTLKIQPAELGDSAVYLCASVPGRGDDYEQYFGPGTRLTVT.

The V call is TRBV6-5, the J call TRBJ1-4; D call uncertain. This CDR3 comprises 15 residues. The ends were cut back, 4 bases at V and 7 bases at J, with 16 bases in the middle. The germline CDR1 and CDR2 sequences are MNHEY and SVGAGI. CDR3: CASSSEGGITEKLFF. CDR3 coding DNA: TGTGCCAGCAGTTCGGAGGGAGGGATCACTGAAAAACTGTTTTTT.